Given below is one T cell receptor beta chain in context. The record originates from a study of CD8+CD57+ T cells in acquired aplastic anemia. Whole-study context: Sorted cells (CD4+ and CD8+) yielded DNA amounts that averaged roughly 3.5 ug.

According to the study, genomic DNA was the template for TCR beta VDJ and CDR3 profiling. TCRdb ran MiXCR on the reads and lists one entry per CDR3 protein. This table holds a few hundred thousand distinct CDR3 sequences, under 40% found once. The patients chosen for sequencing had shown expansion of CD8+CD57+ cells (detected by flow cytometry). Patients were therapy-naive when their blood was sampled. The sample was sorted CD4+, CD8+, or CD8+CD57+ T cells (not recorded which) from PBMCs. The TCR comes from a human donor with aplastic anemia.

The CDR3 sequence: CSATNPSGGDQETQYF. Here the CDR3 DNA reads TGCAGTGCTACCAATCCTAGCGGGGGGGACCAAGAGACCCAGTACTTC. The V call is TRBV20-1, the J call TRBJ2-5; 12 nucleotides agree with TRBD2. The CDR3 runs to 16 residues. The J segment lost 0 bases and the V segment lost 4 bases, leaving 6 bases of the junction unmatched. Germline V gene lookup returns CDR1 DFQATT and CDR2 SNEGSKA (reference sequence).